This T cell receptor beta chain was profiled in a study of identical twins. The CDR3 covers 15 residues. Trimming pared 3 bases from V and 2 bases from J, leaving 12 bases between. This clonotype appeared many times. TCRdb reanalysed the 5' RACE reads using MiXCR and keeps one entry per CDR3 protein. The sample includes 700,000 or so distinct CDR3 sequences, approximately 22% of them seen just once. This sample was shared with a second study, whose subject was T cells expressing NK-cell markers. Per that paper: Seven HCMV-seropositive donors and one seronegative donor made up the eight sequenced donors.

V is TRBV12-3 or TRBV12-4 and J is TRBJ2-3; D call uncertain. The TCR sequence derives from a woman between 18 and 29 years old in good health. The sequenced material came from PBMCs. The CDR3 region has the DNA TGTGCCAGCAGTTTCGCATCTGGCTCCACAGATACGCAGTATTTT. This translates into CASSFASGSTDTQYF.